Each of the 5 T cell receptor beta chains below was sequenced from the same sample in a study of T cell responses to AZD1222 COVID-19 vaccine. Some clones are missing from TCRdb's copy, which holds only in-frame ones; the method was immunoSEQ multiplex PCR. Counted here are some 97,000 clones, around nine tenths occurring once; the ten biggest clones make up 3% to 4%. Sequences were derived from peripheral blood, sampled on day 0 of AZD1222 vaccination. Receptors were obtained from an adult in good health.

V and J are TRBV12-3 or TRBV12-4 and TRBJ1-2, with 7 bases aligning to TRBD1. Germline trimming cut 10 bases from V and 7 bases from J; bases unmatched to any gene: 6. This CDR3 is built from 11 residues. CDR3 loop: CATEGAGGYTF. The CDR3 DNA reads as TGTGCCACCGAGGGGGCGGGTGGCTACACCTTC.

This clone was seen a few times. V and J are TRBV4-3 and TRBJ1-1, with D uncertain. CDR3 length: 17 amino acids. V lost 0 bases to trimming and J lost 6 bases, with 20 bases between them. Germline CDR1 reads LGHNA; CDR2 reads YSLEER. The DNA of the CDR3 is TGCGCCAGCAGCCAAGACGGCACATATCACCCCCTCTCTGAAGCTTTCTTT. Translation gives CASSQDGTYHPLSEAFF.

The chain uses TRBV7-2 and TRBJ1-1; no clear D. Trimming left V 4 bases short and J 7 bases short, with 7 bases between. The CDR3 spans 11 residues. Germline V lookup: CDR1 SGHTA, CDR2 FQGNSA. CDR3 region: CASSSRGEAFF. CDR3 in DNA: TGTGCCAGCAGCTCCCGAGGTGAAGCTTTCTTT.

V and J are TRBV7-2 and TRBJ1-1; D ambiguous. This CDR3 is built from 14 residues. Trimming left V 1 base short and J 1 base short, with 7 bases between. Germline V gene data show CDR1 as SGHTA and CDR2 as FQGNSA. CDR3 residues: CASSLDQSNTEAFF. The CDR3 nucleotides are TGTGCCAGCAGCTTAGATCAATCGAACACTGAAGCTTTCTTT.

The V gene is TRBV7-2, the J gene TRBJ1-2; tentative D call: TRBD1 (6 bases). V lost 5 bases and J 3 bases, leaving 19 bases between the germline ends. The length of the CDR3 is 16 residues. Germline V lookup: CDR1 SGHTA, CDR2 FQGNSA. CDR3 nucleotides: TGTGCCAGCAGCCCTAGAGCAGGGGCCAGGGACTATGGCTACACCTTC. Translated, it gives CASSPRAGARDYGYTF.